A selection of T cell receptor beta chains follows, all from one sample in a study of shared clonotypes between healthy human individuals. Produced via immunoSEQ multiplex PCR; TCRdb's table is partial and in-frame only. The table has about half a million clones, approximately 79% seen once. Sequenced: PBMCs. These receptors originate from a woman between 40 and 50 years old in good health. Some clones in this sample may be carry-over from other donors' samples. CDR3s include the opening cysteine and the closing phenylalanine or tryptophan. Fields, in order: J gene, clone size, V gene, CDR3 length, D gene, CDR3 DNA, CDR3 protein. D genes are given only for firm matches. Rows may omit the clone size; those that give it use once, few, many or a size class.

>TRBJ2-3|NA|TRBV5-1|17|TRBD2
TGCGCCAGCAGCTCACGGGTAGCGGGAGGGGGCACAGATACGCAGTATTTT
CASSSRVAGGGTDTQYF
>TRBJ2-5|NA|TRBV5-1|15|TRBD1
TGCGCCAGCAGCCCCTCTCTAAGGGGGCGAGAGACCCAGTACTTC
CASSPSLRGRETQYF
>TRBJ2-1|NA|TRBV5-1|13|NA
TGCGCCAGCAAGGTCGACAGGTTGGGCGAGCAGTTCTTC
CASKVDRLGEQFF
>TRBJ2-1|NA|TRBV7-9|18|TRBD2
TGTGCCAGCAGCTACAGGACTAGCGGGAGGATAGGCTACAATGAGCAGTTCTTC
CASSYRTSGRIGYNEQFF
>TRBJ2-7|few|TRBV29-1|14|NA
TGCAGCGTTGATTCAACAGGGACGAACGACGAGCAGTACTTC
CSVDSTGTNDEQYF
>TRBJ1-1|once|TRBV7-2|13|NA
TGTGCCAGCAGCTTATGGGGTAGCCCTGAAGCTTTCTTT
CASSLWGSPEAFF
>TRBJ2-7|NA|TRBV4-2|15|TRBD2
TGTGCCAGCAGCCAACCAACTAGCGGGAGTGAACAGCAGTACTTC
CASSQPTSGSEQQYF
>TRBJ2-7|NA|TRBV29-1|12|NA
TGCAGCGTTGGTGGCGGCTCCTACGAGCAGTACTTC
CSVGGGSYEQYF
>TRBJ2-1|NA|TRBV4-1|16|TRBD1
TGCGCCAGCAGCCACCCCCGGGACAGGGGGTCTGATGAGCAGTTCTTC
CASSHPRDRGSDEQFF
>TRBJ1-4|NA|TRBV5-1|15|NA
TGCGCCAGCAGCGCAACAGGTGCAACTAATGAAAAACTGTTTTTT
CASSATGATNEKLFF
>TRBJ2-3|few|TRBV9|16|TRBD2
TGTGCCAGCAGCGTAGGCGGGAGGGGTGGCACAGATACGCAGTATTTT
CASSVGGRGGTDTQYF
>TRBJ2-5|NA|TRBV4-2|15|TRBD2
TGTGCCAGCAGCCAAGTACTAGCGCCCCAAGAGACCCAGTACTTC
CASSQVLAPQETQYF
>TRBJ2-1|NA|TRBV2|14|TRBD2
TGTGCCAGCGGATCGACTAGCTTATACAATGAGCAGTTCTTC
CASGSTSLYNEQFF
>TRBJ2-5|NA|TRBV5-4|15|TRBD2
TGTGCCAGCAGCACTGGACTAGCGGGGGGAGAGACCCAGTACTTC
CASSTGLAGGETQYF
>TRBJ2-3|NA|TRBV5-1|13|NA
TGCGCCAGCAGCCGACAGGCACCAGATACGCAGTATTTT
CASSRQAPDTQYF
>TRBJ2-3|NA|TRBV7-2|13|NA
TGTGCCAGCAGACTTACTAGCACAGATACGCAGTATTTT
CASRLTSTDTQYF
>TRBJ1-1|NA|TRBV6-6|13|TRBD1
TGTGCCAGCAGTCGGGACAGGGGCACTGAAGCTTTCTTT
CASSRDRGTEAFF
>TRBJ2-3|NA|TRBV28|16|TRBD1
TGTGCCAGCAGTTTATGGACAGGGGGCCTTACAGATACGCAGTATTTT
CASSLWTGGLTDTQYF
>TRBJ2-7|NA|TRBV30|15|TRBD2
TGTGCCTGGAGTAGGGCGGGATTGGGAGGGAACGAGCAGTACTTC
CAWSRAGLGGNEQYF
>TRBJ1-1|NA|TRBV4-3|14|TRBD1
TGCGCCAGCAGCCACCCTGGGACAGTCACTGAAGCTTTCTTT
CASSHPGTVTEAFF
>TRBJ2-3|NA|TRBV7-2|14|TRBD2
TGTGCCAGCAGCTCTAGCGGCTCCACAGATACGCAGTATTTT
CASSSSGSTDTQYF
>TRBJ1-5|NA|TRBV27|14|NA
TGTGCCAGCAGCCCGGGGACCGGCAATCAGCCCCAGCATTTT
CASSPGTGNQPQHF
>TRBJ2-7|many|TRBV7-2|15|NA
TGTGCCAGCAGCTTACCAGCGGGACAATTCTACGAGCAGTACTTC
CASSLPAGQFYEQYF
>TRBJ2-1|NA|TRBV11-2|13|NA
TGTGCCAGCAGCTCCCTTACATACAATGAGCAGTTCTTC
CASSSLTYNEQFF
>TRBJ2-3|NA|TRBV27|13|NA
TGTGCCAGCAGTAAGCTTCAGGATGATACGCAGTATTTT
CASSKLQDDTQYF
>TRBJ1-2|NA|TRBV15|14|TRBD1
TGTGCCACCAGCAGAGACCAGGGGGTTTATGGCTACACCTTC
CATSRDQGVYGYTF
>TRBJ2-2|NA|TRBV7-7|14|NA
TGTGCTAGCAGCCCCCGAAGGGACACCGGGGAGCTGTTTTTT
CASSPRRDTGELFF